The 19 T cell receptor beta chains listed next were all sequenced from one sample in a study of T-cell memory formation after mild COVID-19. TCRdb itself ran the 5' RACE reads through MiXCR, one entry per CDR3 protein. Of roughly 620,000 distinct CDR3 sequences in the sample, roughly 17% were seen once. The specimen sequenced was PBMCs or a T cell subset sorted from them (not recorded which). These receptors all come from an adult woman who had mild COVID-19 (a few samples of this study predate the infection). Cell type and time point are not known.

This clonotype was detected a few times. CDR3 in DNA: TGCGCCAGCAGCCAAGAACAGGACTCGTACACAGATACGCAGTATTTT. This encodes CASSQEQDSYTDTQYF. The chain recombines TRBV4-1 with TRBJ2-3, with D perhaps given as TRBD1 or TRBD2 (5 bases each). CDR3 length equals 16 residues. V lost 0 bases to trimming and J lost 2 bases, with 12 bases between them. CDR1 and CDR2 from the germline V gene are MGHRA and YSYEKL.

This clonotype was seen at least ten times. The chain is built from TRBV20-1 and TRBJ2-1; D may correspond to TRBD1 or TRBD2 (5 bases each). Germline lookup yields CDR1 DFQATT and CDR2 SNEGSKA (reference sequence). This CDR3 is 14 amino acids long. With 5 bases removed from V and 9 bases from J, the gap between germline ends came to 20 bases. The DNA for the CDR3 is TGCAGTGCTGTAGAACCGGGACGATTGGGTGAGCAGTTCTTC. Translated: CSAVEPGRLGEQFF.

V and J are TRBV5-1 and TRBJ1-2; TRBD1 might be the D (5 bases). CDR3 length: 14 residues. The V end was cut by 4 bases, the J end by 4 bases, with 14 bases between. Germline CDR1 reads SGHRS; CDR2 reads YFSETQ. The CDR3 region is CASSLGPPSYGYTF. The CDR3 DNA reads as TGCGCCAGCAGCCTGGGACCGCCGAGCTATGGCTACACCTTC.

The CDR3 bases are TGTGCCATCAGTGACCCGGACGACTCTGGAAACACCATATATTTT. Its translation: CAISDPDDSGNTIYF. The rearrangement uses TRBV10-3 and TRBJ1-3; D remains ambiguous. CDR1 ENHRY and CDR2 SYGVKD come from the germline V gene. V was clipped by 3 bases and J by 0 bases, with 9 bases between them. The CDR3 is 15 residues long.

This clonotype has only a few counts. The chain links TRBV6-1 to TRBJ1-5; D ambiguous. Germline CDR1 and CDR2: MNHNS and SASEGT. V lost 11 bases to trimming and J lost 0 bases, with 20 bases between them. The CDR3 totals 16 residues. Written as DNA, the CDR3 is TGTGCCTCCCGGGTGGGAAGCCGTGATAGCAATCAGCCCCAGCATTTT. Protein product: CASRVGSRDSNQPQHF.

The chain links TRBV12-3 or TRBV12-4 to TRBJ2-1; TRBD2 matches 9 bases. This CDR3 is 17 amino acids long. J gave up 7 bases and V 5 bases, and 15 bases lay outside the gene matches. CDR3 nucleotides: TGTGCCAGCAGTCTCCCTAGGGTCAGCGGGGGGAAGAATGAGCAGTTCTTC. Translated: CASSLPRVSGGKNEQFF.

The rearrangement joins TRBV14 to TRBJ2-3; no clear D gene. Trimming removed 2 bases from V and 4 bases from J, with 10 bases in between. The CDR3 sequence is 14 residues long. In germline, CDR1 is SGHDN, CDR2 FVKESK. This chain's CDR3 is CASSQKWEPDTQYF. CDR3 coding DNA: TGTGCCAGCAGCCAAAAGTGGGAACCAGATACGCAGTATTTT.

This clonotype was seen a few times. The chain employs TRBV19 and TRBJ2-1; no reliable D call. CDR3 length equals 10 residues. V was cut by 7 bases and J by 6 bases, with 4 bases left in between. Germline-derived CDR1 and CDR2 are LNHDA and SQIVND (reference sequence). The CDR3 DNA is TGTGCCAGTAAAGGCAATGAGCAGTTCTTC. Translation gives CASKGNEQFF. Combining the CDR3 with reference TRBV19 and TRBJ2-1 gives the whole variable domain DGGITQSPKYLFRKEGQNVTLSCEQNLNHDAMYWYRQDPGQGLRLIYYSQIVNDFQKGDIAEGYSVSREKKESFPLTVTSAQKNPTAFYLCASKGNEQFFGPGTRLTVL.

This clonotype appeared a few times. The CDR3 is CSAREIGGFRETQYF. CDR3 coding DNA: TGCAGTGCTAGAGAAATAGGGGGCTTTAGAGAGACCCAGTACTTC. This chain joins TRBV20-1 and TRBJ2-5; TRBD1 agrees at 7 bases. CDR3 length equals 15 residues. Trimming removed 0 bases from V and 4 bases from J; junction bases left unmatched: 8. Germline V gene sequence: CDR1 DFQATT, CDR2 SNEGSKA (reference sequence).

This clonotype turned up a few times. This CDR3 reads CASKASGGPYNEQFF. In nucleotides, the CDR3 is TGTGCCAGCAAGGCTAGCGGGGGGCCATACAATGAGCAGTTCTTC. This chain joins TRBV2 and TRBJ2-1, with TRBD2 identical over 11 bases. V was clipped by 7 bases and J by 4 bases; unmatched bases: 6. The germline gives CDR1 SNHLY, CDR2 FYNNEI. This CDR3 is built from 15 residues.

This chain links TRBV6-5 with TRBJ2-1, with 10 bases matching TRBD1. Germline V gene sequence: CDR1 MNHEY, CDR2 SVGAGI. V shed 5 bases, J shed 14 bases, and the junction held 3 bases outside the gene matches. This CDR3 region has 11 residues. The DNA for the CDR3 is TGTGCCAGCAGTACCGGGACAGGGGAGTTCTTC. Protein: CASSTGTGEFF.

V and J are TRBV19 and TRBJ1-3; unclear D gene. The CDR3 totals 19 residues. Germline assignment: CDR1 LNHDA and CDR2 SQIVND (reference sequence). The V and J ends lost 3 bases and 0 bases respectively, with 21 bases between them. This chain's CDR3 is CASSILRRVGADSGNTIYF. CDR3 nucleotide sequence: TGTGCCAGTAGTATCCTAAGGAGAGTGGGAGCAGACTCTGGAAACACCATATATTTT.

This sequence joins TRBV7-6 and TRBJ1-1; no definite D call. V was shortened by 1 base and J by 0 bases, with 12 bases between the two germline ends. Germline V gives CDR1 SGHVS, CDR2 FNYEAQ. The CDR3 contains 16 residues. The chain's CDR3 is CASSLDGLGMNTEAFF. The CDR3 nucleotides are TGTGCCAGCAGCTTAGATGGGCTGGGAATGAACACTGAAGCTTTCTTT.

CDR3 sequence: CASSPVQDYGYGYTF. CDR3 coding DNA: TGTGCCAGCAGCCCAGTCCAGGATTACGGCTATGGCTACACCTTC. V is TRBV5-5 and J is TRBJ1-2, with D hard to call. This CDR3 contains 15 residues. V dropped 4 bases and J dropped 4 bases, with 17 bases sitting between them. The germline V gene encodes CDR1 SGHKS and CDR2 YYEKEE (reference sequence).

A few counts support this clonotype. The chain links TRBV27 to TRBJ2-7, with D maybe TRBD1 (6 bases). The germline gives CDR1 MNHEY, CDR2 SMNVEV (reference sequence). The CDR3 runs 14 residues. With 5 bases removed from V and 3 bases from J, the gap between germline ends came to 14 bases. CDR3 amino acids: CASSPRDMIYEQYF. CDR3 coding DNA: TGTGCCAGCAGTCCCCGGGACATGATCTACGAGCAGTACTTC.

A few counts support this clonotype. V is TRBV18 and J is TRBJ2-1; D ambiguous. V was trimmed by 6 bases and J by 9 bases, leaving 9 bases between them. Germline loops: CDR1 KGHSH, CDR2 LQKENI. This CDR3 spans 11 amino acids. The CDR3 DNA is TGTGCCAGCTCCCCCAACAGTGAGCAGTTCTTC. Protein product: CASSPNSEQFF.

This clonotype turned up a few times. This chain uses TRBV20-1 with TRBJ2-1; 10 bases map to TRBD1. Unmatched junction bases numbered 6, after V lost 5 bases and J lost 8 bases. Germline V gene lookup returns CDR1 DFQATT and CDR2 SNEGSKA (reference sequence). The CDR3 has 13 amino acids. The CDR3 is CSAVLGQGDEQFF. The CDR3 DNA follows: TGCAGTGCTGTCCTTGGACAGGGGGATGAGCAGTTCTTC.

This clonotype came up a few times. Here the CDR3 DNA reads TGCAGTGCTAGAGGGACGGTCTCATCACTTTCGCCCTACTATAGCAATCAGCCCCAGCATTTT. This sequence encodes CSARGTVSSLSPYYSNQPQHF. The chain uses TRBV20-1 and TRBJ1-5; no reliable D call. The CDR3 is made up of 21 amino acids. The V gene lost 1 base and the J gene lost 0 bases, with 28 bases spanning the gap. Looked up from germline, CDR1 is DFQATT and CDR2 is SNEGSKA (reference sequence).

This clonotype occurred a few times. The chain carries TRBV6-6 and TRBJ2-7; D is perhaps TRBD1 (5 bases). The CDR3 has 13 amino acids. Trimming shortened V by 7 bases and J by 6 bases, and 16 bases separated the two germline ends. Germline CDR1 and CDR2: MNHNY and SVGAGI (reference sequence). Here the CDR3 DNA reads TGTGCCAGCAAACAGGTTAACGTCCTCGAGCAGTACTTC. Translating gives CASKQVNVLEQYF.